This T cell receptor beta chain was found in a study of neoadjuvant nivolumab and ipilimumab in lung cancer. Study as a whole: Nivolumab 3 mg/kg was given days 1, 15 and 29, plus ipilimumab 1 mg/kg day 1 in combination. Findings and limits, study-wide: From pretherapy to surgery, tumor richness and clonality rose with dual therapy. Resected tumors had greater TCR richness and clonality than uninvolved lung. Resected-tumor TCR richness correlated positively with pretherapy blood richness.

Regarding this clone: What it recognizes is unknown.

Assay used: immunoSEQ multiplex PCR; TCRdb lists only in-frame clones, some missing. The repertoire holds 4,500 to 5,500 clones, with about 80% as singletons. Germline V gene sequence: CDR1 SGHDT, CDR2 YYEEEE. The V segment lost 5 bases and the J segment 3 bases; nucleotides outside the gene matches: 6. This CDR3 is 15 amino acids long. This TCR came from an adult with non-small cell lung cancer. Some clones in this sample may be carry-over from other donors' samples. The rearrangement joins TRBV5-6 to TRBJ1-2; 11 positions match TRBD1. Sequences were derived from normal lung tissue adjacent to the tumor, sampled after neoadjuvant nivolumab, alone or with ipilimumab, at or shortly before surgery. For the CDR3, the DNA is TGTGCCAGCAGTCTCCGGGACAGGGGGTACTATGGCTACACCTTC. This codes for CASSLRDRGYYGYTF.